The 3 T cell receptor beta chains below were found in one sample sequenced in a study of tumor and adjacent non-tumor tissue in lung cancer. A modified ARM-PCR protocol with three rounds of nested PCR amplified TCRbeta. One entry per CDR3 protein, called by TCRdb with MiXCR from the multiplex PCR reads. The repertoire holds tens of thousands of distinct CDR3 sequences, with approximately 77% as singletons. This sample's RNA came from whole unsorted tissue. The specimen was lung tumor tissue. The receptors originated from a woman between 35 and 50 years old with non-small cell lung cancer.

This clonotype was counted ten times or more. V and J are TRBV5-4 and TRBJ2-1, with 9 bases aligning to TRBD2. The V segment lost 6 bases and the J segment 7 bases; nucleotides outside the gene matches: 11. Per germline, CDR1 SGHNT and CDR2 YYREEE (reference sequence). The CDR3 is 15 amino acids. CDR3 nucleotides: TGTGCCAGCACCAAGGGCGGGAGGGCCTTAAATGAGCAGTTCTTC. Encoded protein: CASTKGGRALNEQFF.

Concerning this clonotype: At one boundary the junction diverges from the germline segment, which might be a read error. This sequence joins TRBV11-2 and TRBJ2-1; 10 bases fit TRBD2. Germline values: CDR1 SGHAT, CDR2 FQNNGV. The CDR3 contains 14 residues. The CDR3 region has the DNA TGTGCCAGCAGCTGGACTAGCGGCAGCAATGTGCAGTTCTTC. Its translation: CASSWTSGSNVQFF.

Regarding this clonotype: Given the absence of the conserved phenylalanine or tryptophan at the CDR3 end, a read error is likely. The rearrangement links TRBV11-2 to TRBJ2-7, with no clear D. Trimming shortened V by 1 base and J by 0 bases, and 7 bases separated the two germline ends. The V gene's germline CDR1 is SGHAT and CDR2 FQNNGV. The CDR3 has 14 amino acids. CDR3 in amino acids: CASSLVSNSYEQYL. CDR3 coding DNA: TGTGCCAGCAGCTTAGTATCAAACTCCTACGAGCAGTACCTT.